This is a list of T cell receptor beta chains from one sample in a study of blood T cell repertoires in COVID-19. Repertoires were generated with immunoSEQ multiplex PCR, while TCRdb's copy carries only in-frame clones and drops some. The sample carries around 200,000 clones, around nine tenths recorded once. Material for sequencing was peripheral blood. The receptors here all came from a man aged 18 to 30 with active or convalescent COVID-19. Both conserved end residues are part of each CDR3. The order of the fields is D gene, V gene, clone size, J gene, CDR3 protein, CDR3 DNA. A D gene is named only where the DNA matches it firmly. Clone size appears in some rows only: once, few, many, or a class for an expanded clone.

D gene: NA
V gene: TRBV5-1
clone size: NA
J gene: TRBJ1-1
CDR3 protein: CASTLGGMNTEAFF
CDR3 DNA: TGCGCCAGCACCCTCGGGGGGATGAACACTGAAGCTTTCTTT

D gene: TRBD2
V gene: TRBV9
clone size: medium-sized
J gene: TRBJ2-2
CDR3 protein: CASSVEREFNTGELFF
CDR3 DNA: TGTGCCAGCAGCGTAGAGCGGGAGTTCAACACCGGGGAGCTGTTTTTT

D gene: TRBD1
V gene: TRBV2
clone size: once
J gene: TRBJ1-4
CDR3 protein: CASSEYGGQGATNEKLFF
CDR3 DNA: TGTGCCAGCAGTGAATATGGGGGACAGGGGGCGACTAATGAAAAACTGTTTTTT

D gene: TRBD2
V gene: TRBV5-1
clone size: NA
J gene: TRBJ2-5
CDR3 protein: CASSLALAGGPGETQYF
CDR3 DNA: TGCGCCAGCAGCTTGGCGCTAGCGGGAGGGCCGGGAGAGACCCAGTACTTC

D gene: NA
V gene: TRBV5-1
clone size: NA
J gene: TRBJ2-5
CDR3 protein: CASRMQQETQYF
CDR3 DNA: TGCGCCAGCAGGATGCAGCAAGAGACCCAGTACTTC

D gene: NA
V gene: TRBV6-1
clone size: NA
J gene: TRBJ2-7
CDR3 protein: CASSEAVGTYEQYF
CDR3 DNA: TGTGCCAGCAGTGAAGCCGTGGGCACCTACGAGCAGTACTTC

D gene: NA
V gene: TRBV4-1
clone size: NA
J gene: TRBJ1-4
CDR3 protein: CASSQAPPRGTNEKLFF
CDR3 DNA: TGCGCCAGCAGCCAAGCCCCGCCCCGGGGAACTAATGAAAAACTGTTTTTT

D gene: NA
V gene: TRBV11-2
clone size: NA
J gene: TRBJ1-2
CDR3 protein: CASSSTTGPYGYTF
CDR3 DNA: TGTGCCAGCAGCTCCACCACAGGACCCTATGGCTACACCTTC

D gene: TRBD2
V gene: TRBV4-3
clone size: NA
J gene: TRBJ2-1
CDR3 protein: CASSQVGFAGADHEQFF
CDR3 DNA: TGCGCCAGCAGCCAAGTTGGTTTCGCGGGAGCAGACCATGAGCAGTTCTTC

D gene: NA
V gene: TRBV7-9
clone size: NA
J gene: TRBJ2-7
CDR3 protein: CASSLGGHFSYEQYF
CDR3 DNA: TGTGCCAGCAGCTTAGGGGGACACTTCTCCTACGAGCAGTACTTC

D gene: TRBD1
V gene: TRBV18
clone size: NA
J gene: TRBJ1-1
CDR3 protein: CASSRKGQGAGDTEAFF
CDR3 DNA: TGTGCCAGCTCGAGGAAGGGACAGGGGGCGGGTGATACTGAAGCTTTCTTT

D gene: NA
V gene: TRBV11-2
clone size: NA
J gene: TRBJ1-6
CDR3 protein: CASSRVQGMDSPLHF
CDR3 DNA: TGTGCCAGCAGCCGCGTCCAGGGGATGGATTCACCCCTCCACTTT

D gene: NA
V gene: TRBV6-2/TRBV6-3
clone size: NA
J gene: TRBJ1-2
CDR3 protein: CASSKRDPSGFDYGYTF
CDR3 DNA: TGTGCCAGCAGTAAGCGGGACCCCTCTGGGTTCGACTATGGCTACACCTTC

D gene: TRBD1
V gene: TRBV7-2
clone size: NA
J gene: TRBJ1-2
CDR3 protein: CASSFNRGPIGYTF
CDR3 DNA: TGTGCCAGCAGCTTCAACAGGGGGCCGATTGGCTACACCTTC

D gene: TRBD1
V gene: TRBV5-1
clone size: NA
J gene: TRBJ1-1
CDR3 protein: CASSTRTGAEAFF
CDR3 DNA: TGCGCCAGCAGCACCCGGACAGGGGCTGAAGCTTTCTTT

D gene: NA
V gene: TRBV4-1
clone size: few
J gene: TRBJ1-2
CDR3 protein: CASSHPDHGFGYGYTF
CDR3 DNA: TGCGCCAGCAGCCATCCCGACCACGGGTTTGGCTATGGCTACACCTTC

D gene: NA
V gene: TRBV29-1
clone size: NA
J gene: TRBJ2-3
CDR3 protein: CSELSGADTQYF
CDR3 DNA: TGCAGCGAACTTAGCGGCGCAGATACGCAGTATTTT

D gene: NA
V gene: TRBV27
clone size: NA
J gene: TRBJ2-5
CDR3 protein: CASSWSPRETQYF
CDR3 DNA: TGTGCCAGCAGTTGGTCCCCCAGGGAGACCCAGTACTTC

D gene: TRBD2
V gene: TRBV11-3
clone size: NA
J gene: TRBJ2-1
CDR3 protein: CASSSSGSRSYNEQFF
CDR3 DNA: TGTGCCAGCAGCTCTAGCGGGAGTAGGTCCTACAATGAGCAGTTCTTC

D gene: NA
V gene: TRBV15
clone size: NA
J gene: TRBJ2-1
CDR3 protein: CATSRGRSRNEQFF
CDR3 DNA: TGTGCCACCAGCAGAGGTCGCTCGCGCAATGAGCAGTTCTTC

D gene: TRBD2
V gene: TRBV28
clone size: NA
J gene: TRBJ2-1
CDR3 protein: CASMTSGRGSYNEQFF
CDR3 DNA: TGTGCCAGCATGACTAGCGGGAGAGGGTCCTACAATGAGCAGTTCTTC

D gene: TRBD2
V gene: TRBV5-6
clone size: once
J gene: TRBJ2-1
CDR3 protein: CASSFLQLAGGAEQFF
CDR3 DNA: TGTGCCAGCAGCTTTCTCCAGCTAGCGGGGGGGGCTGAGCAGTTCTTC

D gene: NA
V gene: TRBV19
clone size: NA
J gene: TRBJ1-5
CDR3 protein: CASSIISQPQHF
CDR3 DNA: TGTGCCAGTAGTATTATTAGTCAGCCCCAGCATTTT

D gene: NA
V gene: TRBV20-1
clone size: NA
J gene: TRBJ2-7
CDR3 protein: CSYQGSREQYF
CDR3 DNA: TGCAGCTACCAGGGGTCGCGAGAGCAGTACTTC

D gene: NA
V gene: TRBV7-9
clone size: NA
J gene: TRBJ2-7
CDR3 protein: CASSLGSGVSYEQYF
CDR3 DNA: TGTGCCAGCAGCTTAGGTTCGGGGGTATCCTACGAGCAGTACTTC

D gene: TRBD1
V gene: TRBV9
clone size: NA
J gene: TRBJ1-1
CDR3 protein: CASSVEAQGVRSEAFF
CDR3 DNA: TGTGCCAGCAGCGTAGAGGCTCAGGGGGTTCGGTCTGAAGCTTTCTTT

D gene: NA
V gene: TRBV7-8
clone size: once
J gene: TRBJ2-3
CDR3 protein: CASSLDLGGGTDTQYF
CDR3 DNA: TGTGCCAGCAGCTTAGACTTGGGAGGCGGCACAGATACGCAGTATTTT

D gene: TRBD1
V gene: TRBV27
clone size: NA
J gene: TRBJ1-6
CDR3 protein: CASSLTQGVGSPLHF
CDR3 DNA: TGTGCCAGCAGTTTAACTCAGGGGGTGGGTTCACCCCTCCACTTT

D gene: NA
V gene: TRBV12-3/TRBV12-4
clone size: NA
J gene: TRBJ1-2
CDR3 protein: CASRPGHSYGYTF
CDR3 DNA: TGTGCCAGCAGGCCAGGCCATTCCTATGGCTACACCTTC

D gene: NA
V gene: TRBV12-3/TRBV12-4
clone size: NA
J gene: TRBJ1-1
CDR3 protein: CASSFQMNTEAFF
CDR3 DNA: TGTGCCAGCAGTTTTCAGATGAACACTGAAGCTTTCTTT

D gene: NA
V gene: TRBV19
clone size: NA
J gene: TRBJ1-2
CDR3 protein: CASSKGPGAKEGYTF
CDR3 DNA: TGTGCCAGTAGTAAGGGGCCAGGGGCCAAAGAGGGCTACACCTTC

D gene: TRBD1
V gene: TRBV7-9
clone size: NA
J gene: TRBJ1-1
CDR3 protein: CATGGQGKSEAFF
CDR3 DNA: TGTGCCACGGGGGGACAGGGGAAATCTGAAGCTTTCTTT

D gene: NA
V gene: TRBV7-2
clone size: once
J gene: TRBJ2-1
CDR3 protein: CASSLAVASSYNEQFF
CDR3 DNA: TGTGCCAGCAGCTTAGCGGTCGCCAGCTCCTACAATGAGCAGTTCTTC

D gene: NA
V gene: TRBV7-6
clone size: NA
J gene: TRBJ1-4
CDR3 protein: CASSLARYNEKLFF
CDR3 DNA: TGTGCCAGCAGCTTAGCCAGATACAATGAAAAACTGTTTTTT

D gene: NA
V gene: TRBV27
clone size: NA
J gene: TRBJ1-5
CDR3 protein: CASGGTDQPQHF
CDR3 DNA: TGTGCCAGCGGAGGAACCGATCAGCCCCAGCATTTT

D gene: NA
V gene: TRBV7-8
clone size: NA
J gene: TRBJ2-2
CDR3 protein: CASSSQGTNTGELFF
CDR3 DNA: TGTGCCAGCAGCTCACAGGGTACGAACACCGGGGAGCTGTTTTTT

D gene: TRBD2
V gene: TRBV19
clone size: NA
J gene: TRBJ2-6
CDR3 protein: CASSIGGSGANVLTF
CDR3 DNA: TGTGCCAGTAGTATCGGGGGGTCGGGGGCCAACGTCCTGACTTTC

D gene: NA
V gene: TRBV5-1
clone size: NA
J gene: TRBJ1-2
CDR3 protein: CASQEPPNYGYTF
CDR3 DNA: TGCGCCAGTCAGGAACCGCCGAACTATGGCTACACCTTC

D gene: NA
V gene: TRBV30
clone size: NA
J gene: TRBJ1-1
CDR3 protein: CAWSHGRVVSEAFF
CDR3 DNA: TGTGCCTGGAGTCATGGCAGGGTAGTCTCTGAAGCTTTCTTT

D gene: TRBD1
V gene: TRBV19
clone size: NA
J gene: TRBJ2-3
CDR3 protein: CASSKDRGWPDTQYF
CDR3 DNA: TGTGCCAGTAGTAAGGACAGGGGATGGCCAGATACGCAGTATTTT

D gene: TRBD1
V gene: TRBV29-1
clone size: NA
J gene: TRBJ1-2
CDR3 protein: CSVARTGGNINYGYTF
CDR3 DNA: TGCAGCGTTGCTAGGACAGGGGGAAATATTAACTATGGCTACACCTTC

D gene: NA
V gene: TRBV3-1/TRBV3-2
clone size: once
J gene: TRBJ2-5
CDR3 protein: CASSQSPSGTQYF
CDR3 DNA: TGTGCCAGCAGCCAATCCCCCTCGGGGACCCAGTACTTC

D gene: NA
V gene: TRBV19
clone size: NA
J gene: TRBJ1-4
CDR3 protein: CASSGGRGEKLFF
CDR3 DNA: TGTGCCAGTAGCGGCGGGCGCGGAGAAAAACTGTTTTTT

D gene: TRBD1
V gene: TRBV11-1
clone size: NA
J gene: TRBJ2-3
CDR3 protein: CASSSDRVTSDTQYF
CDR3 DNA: TGTGCCAGCAGCTCAGACAGGGTGACCTCAGATACGCAGTATTTT

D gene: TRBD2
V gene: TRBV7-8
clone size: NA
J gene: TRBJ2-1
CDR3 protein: CASSLLMAGGYNEQFF
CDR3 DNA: TGTGCCAGCAGCTTACTCATGGCGGGGGGTTACAATGAGCAGTTCTTC

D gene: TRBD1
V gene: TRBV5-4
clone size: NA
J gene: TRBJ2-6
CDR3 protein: CASSTRTGNSGANVLTF
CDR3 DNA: TGTGCCAGCAGCACCCGGACAGGGAACTCTGGGGCCAACGTCCTGACTTTC

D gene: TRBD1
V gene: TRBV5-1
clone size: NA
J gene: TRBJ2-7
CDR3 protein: CASSSKNKITGTGDNYEQYF
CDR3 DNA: TGCGCCAGCAGCTCGAAAAATAAAATCACTGGGACAGGGGACAACTACGAGCAGTACTTC

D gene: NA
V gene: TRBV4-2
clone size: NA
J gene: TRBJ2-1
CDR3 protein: CASSQDPRGSGEQFF
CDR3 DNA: TGTGCCAGCAGCCAAGATCCTCGCGGCTCGGGGGAGCAGTTCTTC

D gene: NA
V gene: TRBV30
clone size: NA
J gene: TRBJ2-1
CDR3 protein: CAWSRFGSGGSPYNEQFF
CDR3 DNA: TGTGCCTGGAGTCGTTTCGGATCAGGGGGGAGCCCCTACAATGAGCAGTTCTTC

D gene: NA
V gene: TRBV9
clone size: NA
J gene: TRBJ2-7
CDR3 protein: CASSVGAIGTYEQYF
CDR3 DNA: TGTGCCAGCAGCGTAGGGGCAATCGGGACCTACGAGCAGTACTTC

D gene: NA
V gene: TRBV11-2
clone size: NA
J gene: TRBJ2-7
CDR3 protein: CASSRTPYEQYF
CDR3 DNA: TGTGCCAGCAGTAGGACTCCATACGAGCAGTACTTC

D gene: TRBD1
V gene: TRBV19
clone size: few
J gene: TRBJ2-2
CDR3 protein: CASSMGQGLSGELFF
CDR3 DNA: TGTGCCAGTAGTATGGGACAGGGTTTGTCCGGGGAGCTGTTTTTT

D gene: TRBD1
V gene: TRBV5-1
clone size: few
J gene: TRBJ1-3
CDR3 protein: CASSPGQTYSGNTIYF
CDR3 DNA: TGCGCCAGCAGCCCGGGACAGACTTACTCTGGAAACACCATATATTTT

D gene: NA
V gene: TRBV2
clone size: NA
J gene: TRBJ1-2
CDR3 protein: CASSGRQFYGYTF
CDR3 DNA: TGTGCCAGCAGTGGGCGACAGTTTTATGGCTACACCTTC

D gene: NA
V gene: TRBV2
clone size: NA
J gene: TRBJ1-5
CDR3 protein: CASSGQINQPQHF
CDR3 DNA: TGTGCCAGCAGTGGACAGATTAATCAGCCCCAGCATTTT

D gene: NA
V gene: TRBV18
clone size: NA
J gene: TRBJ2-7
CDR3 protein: CASSPASEYEQYF
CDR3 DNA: TGTGCCAGCTCACCGGCTAGCGAGTACGAGCAGTACTTC

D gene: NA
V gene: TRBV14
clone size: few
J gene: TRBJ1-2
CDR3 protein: CASSQVGDSYYGYTF
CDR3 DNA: TGTGCCAGCAGCCAAGTCGGCGACAGCTACTATGGCTACACCTTC

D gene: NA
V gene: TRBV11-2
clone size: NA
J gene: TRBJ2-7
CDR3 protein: CASSLGGGAYEQYF
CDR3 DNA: TGTGCCAGCAGCTTAGGAGGAGGAGCCTACGAGCAGTACTTC